Below, 6 T cell receptor beta chains from the same sample are listed, as sequenced in a study of cytomegalovirus exposure and HLA in healthy donors. 13 Jbeta primers and 60 Vbeta primers were used for the PCR. Here immunoSEQ multiplex PCR was the method, and the copy in TCRdb shows in-frame clones only, minus some. The data show around 180,000 clones, around 85% seen once. Material for sequencing was PBMCs. The receptors originated from a man between 18 and 29 years old in good health and CMV-seronegative.

The chain has TRBV4-1 and TRBJ2-3; 11 positions match TRBD2. The V segment lost 1 base and the J segment 5 bases; nucleotides outside the gene matches: 11. From germline, CDR1 is MGHRA and CDR2 YSYEKL. The CDR3 has 18 residues. The CDR3 here is CASSQGRFRTSGRDTQYF. In DNA form, the CDR3 reads TGCGCCAGCAGCCAAGGCCGGTTTAGGACTAGCGGGCGAGATACGCAGTATTTT.

The chain is built from TRBV5-1 and TRBJ2-3, with D possibly matching TRBD1 (5 bases). CDR1 is SGHRS, CDR2 YFSETQ, per germline. The CDR3 sequence is 15 residues long. Trimming removed 0 bases from V and 0 bases from J, with 8 bases in between. CDR3 sequence reads: CASSLVRTSTDTQYF. CDR3 in DNA: TGCGCCAGCAGCTTGGTTCGGACAAGCACAGATACGCAGTATTTT. The variable domain in full, with the rest retrieved from reference TRBV5-1 and TRBJ2-3, is KAGVTQTPRYLIKTRGQQVTLSCSPISGHRSVSWYQQTPGQGLQFLFEYFSETQRNKGNFPGRFSGRQFSNSRSEMNVSTLELGDSALYLCASSLVRTSTDTQYFGPGTRLTVL.

V usage is TRBV7-2 and J usage is TRBJ2-7; no clear D gene. The CDR3 is 13 residues long. Germline CDR1 SGHTA, CDR2 FQGNSA. The ends were cut back, 1 base at V and 3 bases at J, with 7 bases in the middle. This CDR3 reads CASSLDRSYEQYF. In DNA, the CDR3 is TGTGCCAGCAGCTTAGATAGGAGCTACGAGCAGTACTTC.

The chain joins TRBV2 to TRBJ2-4; perhaps TRBD2 as D (6 bases). Between the trimmed V and J ends, which lost 0 bases and 5 bases, there was a span of 11 bases. Germline V CDR1 and CDR2: SNHLY, FYNNEI. The CDR3 is 15 residues long. The chain's CDR3 is CASSEAEGVQNIQYF. The CDR3 nucleotides read TGTGCCAGCAGTGAAGCGGAGGGCGTCCAAAACATTCAGTACTTC.

This clone was seen a handful of times. The V call is TRBV5-5, the J call TRBJ2-7; weak D call: TRBD1 (7 bases). Per germline, CDR1 SGHKS and CDR2 YYEKEE (reference sequence). This CDR3 has 13 residues. V lost 4 bases to trimming and J lost 3 bases, with 11 bases between them. The DNA of the CDR3 is TGTGCCAGCAGCGGGGGGACAGTCTACGAGCAGTACTTC. Translation gives CASSGGTVYEQYF.

V usage is TRBV10-3 and J usage is TRBJ2-1; 13 positions match TRBD2. The J segment lost 6 bases and the V segment lost 9 bases, leaving 11 bases of the junction unmatched. This CDR3 has 16 amino acids. In germline, CDR1 is ENHRY, CDR2 SYGVKD. The DNA of the CDR3 is TGTGCCATTCGCGGGACTAGCGGGGATCGGGCCAATGAGCAGTTCTTC. It yields the protein CAIRGTSGDRANEQFF.